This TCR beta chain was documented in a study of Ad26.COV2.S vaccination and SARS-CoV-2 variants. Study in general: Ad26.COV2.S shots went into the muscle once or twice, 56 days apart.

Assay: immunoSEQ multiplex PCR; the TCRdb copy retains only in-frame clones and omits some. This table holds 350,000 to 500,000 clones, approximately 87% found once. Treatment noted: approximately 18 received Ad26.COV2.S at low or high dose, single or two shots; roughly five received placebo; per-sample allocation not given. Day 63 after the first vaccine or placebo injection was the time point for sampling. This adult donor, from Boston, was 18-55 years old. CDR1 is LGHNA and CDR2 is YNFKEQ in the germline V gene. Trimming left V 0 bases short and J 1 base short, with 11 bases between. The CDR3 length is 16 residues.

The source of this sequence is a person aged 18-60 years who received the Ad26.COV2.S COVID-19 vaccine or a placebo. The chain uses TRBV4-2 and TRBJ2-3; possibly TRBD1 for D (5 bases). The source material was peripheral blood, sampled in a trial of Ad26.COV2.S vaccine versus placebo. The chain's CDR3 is CASSQEGAGRTDTQYF. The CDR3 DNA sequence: TGTGCCAGCAGCCAAGAAGGGGCAGGACGCACAGATACGCAGTATTTT.